What follows are 4 T cell receptor beta chains derived from one specimen sequenced in a study of cytomegalovirus exposure and HLA in healthy donors. Both 60 Vbeta primers and 13 Jbeta primers went into the PCR. TCRdb's copy holds only in-frame clones and misses some; the assay was immunoSEQ multiplex PCR. The sample has about 120,000 clones; around 80% are singletons. Sequenced: PBMCs. The receptor source for this set is a man aged 25 to 45 in good health and CMV-seropositive.

The chain has TRBV7-2 and TRBJ1-2, with TRBD1 identical over 8 bases. Germline CDR1 SGHTA, CDR2 FQGNSA. The CDR3 has 15 amino acids. Trimming removed 2 bases from V and 5 bases from J; junction bases left unmatched: 7. CDR3 sequence (DNA): TGTGCCAGCAGCTTAAAGACCGGGACAGGTTATGGCTACACCTTC. Translating it yields CASSLKTGTGYGYTF. Using reference TRBV7-2 and TRBJ1-2 for the parts outside the CDR3, the full variable domain is GAGVSQSPSNKVTEKGKDVELRCDPISGHTALYWYRQSLGQGLEFLIYFQGNSAPDKSGLPSDRFSAERTGGSVSTLTIQRTQQEDSAVYLCASSLKTGTGYGYTFGSGTRLTVV.

The V call is TRBV28, the J call TRBJ2-1; D remains ambiguous. Trimming left V 3 bases short and J 5 bases short, with 8 bases between. Germline loops: CDR1 MDHEN, CDR2 SYDVKM. The CDR3 is made up of 13 amino acids. The CDR3 protein is CASSLAGDNEQFF. In DNA, the CDR3 is TGTGCCAGCAGTTTGGCTGGAGACAATGAGCAGTTCTTC. Combining the CDR3 with reference TRBV28 and TRBJ2-1 gives the whole variable domain DVKVTQSSRYLVKRTGEKVFLECVQDMDHENMFWYRQDPGLGLRLIYFSYDVKMKEKGDIPEGYSVSREKKERFSLILESASTNQTSMYLCASSLAGDNEQFFGPGTRLTVL.

V and J are TRBV18 and TRBJ2-1; 7 nucleotides match TRBD2. The CDR3 spans 15 residues. Germline V gene sequence: CDR1 KGHSH, CDR2 LQKENI. J was trimmed by 5 bases and V by 3 bases; bases with no gene match: 7. The CDR3 reads CASSPRASGDNEQFF. Here the CDR3 DNA reads TGTGCCAGCTCACCGAGGGCTAGCGGAGACAATGAGCAGTTCTTC.

This clone has only a few counts. The V and J genes are TRBV6-1 and TRBJ2-7, with D perhaps matching TRBD1 (5 bases). The germline gives CDR1 MNHNS, CDR2 SASEGT. The CDR3 extends over 13 amino acids. With 2 bases removed from V and 3 bases from J, the gap between germline ends came to 8 bases. The CDR3 DNA sequence: TGTGCCAGCAGTGAACAGGGTAACTACGAGCAGTACTTC. It yields the protein CASSEQGNYEQYF.